This T cell receptor beta chain appears in the sequencing data of a study of human T cells and chemical hapten exposure (dated by TCRdb to the early 2020s). Context from the whole study: For sensitization, 2% DPC in acetone was applied to a 2 cm by 2 cm area of upper inner arm skin. Libraries were combined into a pool for sequencing, and differences in TCR yield between samples came mainly from small differences in library volumes within the pool. Alopecia areata with under or over 50% scalp involvement, alopecia totalis and alopecia universalis were represented in the patient cohort, which was mostly female. Patients additionally received weekly therapeutic DPC doses to the scalp throughout the approximately 22-week study period. Peripheral blood TCR repertoire changes were tracked in vivo in alopecia patients during primary and secondary sensitization to the hapten diphenylcyclopropenone (DPC). Patient blood was sampled pre-sensitization (week 0) and at 2, 6 and about 24 weeks after DPC sensitization. Around 30 alopecia patients provided blood for TCR sequencing at one to four time points (pre-sensitization, 2, 6 and 24 weeks). Patch testing was done on the upper back using Finn chambers containing 0.01% DPC, and results were scored after 6 days according to International Contact Dermatitis Research Group standards. The research as a whole found: Because all patients had alopecia, a presumed autoimmune disease, the immune response of the patients might differ from that of healthy individuals. No change with DPC sensitization was found in the number of TCRs above 1 in 1000 frequency, and no evidence of global repertoire structure alterations was found. The number of PT1 expanded TCRs positively correlated with patch test score, significant at thresholds 8, 16 and 32 but not 4. Repeated subsampling changed both the strength of the expansion versus patch-test correlation and the threshold at which that correlation became significant. Compared with pre-sensitization or healthy control sets, expanded TCRs formed significantly more large CDR3 similarity clusters, which is consistent with antigen-driven responses.

Library preparation used RACE. Data came from a NextSeq 500. Library preparation attached unique molecular identifiers to individual cDNA molecules for quantitative, reproducible TCR counting. From each blood RNA sample, both TCR alpha and TCR beta chains were sequenced. The original pipeline was this. The median number of TCRs per sample was roughly 100,000, ranging from 23,224 to 690,600. The Decombinator software suite was used to annotate the V, J and CDR3 of the TCR reads. To make PS versus PT1 abundance plots, every sample was subsampled to the same number of TCRs (28,000). Expanded TCRs were defined as absent before sensitization and observed at least eight times at the 2-week time point. TCRdb handled the public reads itself, with Q25 trimming in fastp and clone calling in MiXCR, and kept productive beta chains. Each record represents a unique CDR3 protein, reported with the most common genes and DNA among its rows. These V and J calls derive from TCRdb rather than the authors' analysis. Here the sample has some 200,000 distinct CDR3 sequences; about 22% occur a single time. The ten largest clones capture about 6.7% of the sample.

This clonotype was counted between two and nine times. Its antigen has not been determined. Within one base of it there is no much larger clone, and no base qualities were kept. In the paper's terms, the time point label means: patch test 1, 2 weeks after DPC sensitization. Taken with the paper, the label for treatment or condition translates to: therapeutic diphenylcyclopropenone sensitization with weekly scalp DPC. At every patch-test visit, the blood draw took place before the patch test was put on. Patients were considered eligible if aged 18 to 70, diagnosed with alopecia and deemed suitable for DPC therapy, and patients were excluded if pregnant. Total RNA was isolated from unfractionated whole blood collected in Tempus Blood RNA tubes. The CDR3 sequence holds 15 residues, the cysteine and phenylalanine included. Here the CDR3 DNA is all that survives: 45 bases in frame from base 1. The germline V gene encodes CDR1 SGHRS and CDR2 YFSETQ. V was cut back by 4 bases and J by 2 bases, leaving a gap of 13 bases between them.

The rearrangement combines TRBV5-1 with TRBJ2-1; the D gene remains uncertain. This material consisted of whole blood, taken in connection with sensitization to the hapten diphenylcyclopropenone (DPC). This sequence originates from a woman in her 50s with alopecia areata. Some clones in this sample may be carry-over from other donors' samples. The nucleotide sequence reads as follows: TGCGCCAGCAGCCCTGCTGATGCAGCCTACAATGAGCAGTTCTTC. Its translation reads: CASSPADAAYNEQFF.